Following are 29 T cell receptor beta chains from one sample sequenced in a study of control samples from healthy donors and cancer patients. TCRdb's table, derived via immunoSEQ multiplex PCR, lists solely in-frame clones and lacks some. The sample lists 90,000 to 120,000 clones, roughly 79% occurring once. The source material was blood. The receptors here all came from a man aged 18-30 years in good health.

This clone came up once. This sequence joins TRBV28 and TRBJ2-5; D gene unclear. The CDR3 extends over 15 amino acids. Germline V lookup: CDR1 MDHEN, CDR2 SYDVKM. V was clipped by 7 bases and J by 0 bases, with 15 bases between them. Here the CDR3 reads CASTRPRIYQETQYF. For the CDR3, the DNA is TGTGCCAGCACCCGCCCCCGAATCTACCAAGAGACCCAGTACTTC.

The rearrangement joins TRBV6-2 or TRBV6-3 to TRBJ2-1, with TRBD1 matching 9 bases. CDR3 size: 16 residues. J was trimmed by 3 bases and V by 6 bases; bases with no gene match: 9. CDR1 is MNHEY and CDR2 is SVGEGT in the germline V gene. CDR3 amino acids: CASSPPRGQGYNEQFF. CDR3 nucleotide sequence: TGTGCCAGCAGCCCACCTCGGGGACAGGGCTACAATGAGCAGTTCTTC.

The CDR3 region is CASSLLAGGRNEQFF. As DNA, the CDR3 is TGTGCCAGCAGCCTACTAGCGGGGGGGCGAAATGAGCAGTTCTTC. The gene calls are TRBV6-5 and TRBJ2-1, with 13 bases fitting TRBD2. In germline, CDR1 is MNHEY, CDR2 SVGAGI. The CDR3 consists of 15 residues. With V trimmed by 6 bases and J by 7 bases, 6 bases remained unmatched.

This clone was observed a few times. The rearrangement uses TRBV5-4 and TRBJ2-7; D is uncertain. The CDR3 consists of 17 residues. Trimming shortened V by 4 bases and J by 2 bases, and 22 bases separated the two germline ends. CDR1 SGHNT and CDR2 YYREEE come from the germline V gene (reference sequence). CDR3 in amino acids: CASSPKVHPITAYEQYF. Written as DNA, the CDR3 is TGTGCCAGCAGCCCTAAGGTACACCCCATAACCGCCTACGAGCAGTACTTC.

This clone occurred a few times. The J gene is TRBJ2-2, the V gene TRBV7-8; D is ambiguous. The germline V and J ends were trimmed by 5 bases and 8 bases, with 9 bases remaining between them. The CDR3 has 12 amino acids. The germline CDR1 and CDR2 sequences are SGHVS and FQNEAQ. The CDR3 bases are TGTGCCAGCAGCCAGCCGCCTGGGGAGCTGTTTTTT. Protein sequence: CASSQPPGELFF.

The V and J genes are TRBV5-1 and TRBJ2-2; D gene unclear. With 4 bases removed from V and 4 bases from J, the gap between germline ends came to 11 bases. Germline CDR1 reads SGHRS; CDR2 reads YFSETQ. The length of the CDR3 is 14 residues. The chain's CDR3 is CASSKTISTGELFF. For the CDR3, the DNA is TGCGCCAGCAGCAAGACAATAAGCACCGGGGAGCTGTTTTTT. The whole variable domain, remainder taken from reference TRBV5-1 and TRBJ2-2, is KAGVTQTPRYLIKTRGQQVTLSCSPISGHRSVSWYQQTPGQGLQFLFEYFSETQRNKGNFPGRFSGRQFSNSRSEMNVSTLELGDSALYLCASSKTISTGELFFGEGSRLTVL.

For the CDR3, the DNA is TGTGCCAGCAGCGTCGGCGCAACTAATGAAAAACTGTTTTTT. Translating gives CASSVGATNEKLFF. This chain joins TRBV9 and TRBJ1-4; no definite D call. The CDR3 runs to 14 residues. The V gene lost 2 bases and the J gene lost 0 bases, with 5 bases spanning the gap. Germline V lookup: CDR1 SGDLS, CDR2 YYNGEE. Together with reference TRBV9 and TRBJ1-4, the CDR3 gives the full variable domain: DSGVTQTPKHLITATGQRVTLRCSPRSGDLSVYWYQQSLDQGLQFLIQYYNGEERAKGNILERFSAQQFPDLHSELNLSSLELGDSALYFCASSVGATNEKLFFGSGTQLSVL.

This chain uses TRBV4-3 with TRBJ1-5; TRBD1 might be the D (6 bases). CDR3 size: 15 residues. Between the trimmed V and J ends, which lost 0 bases and 2 bases, there was a span of 8 bases. The germline V gene has CDR1 LGHNA and CDR2 YSLEER. CDR3 nucleotides: TGCGCCAGCAGCCAAGATAGGACAGGCAATCAGCCCCAGCATTTT. It yields the protein CASSQDRTGNQPQHF.

V and J are TRBV7-9 and TRBJ1-6, with D hard to call. The CDR3 covers 13 residues. Germline lookup yields CDR1 SEHNR and CDR2 FQNEAQ (reference sequence). V lost 1 base to trimming and J lost 10 bases, with 8 bases between them. The CDR3: CASSLGLGSPLHF. CDR3 DNA: TGTGCCAGCAGCTTAGGATTGGGCTCACCCCTCCACTTT.

The genes are TRBV28 and TRBJ1-2; D is undetermined. Trimming took 11 bases from V and 3 from J, leaving 13 bases between them. The CDR3 is 12 residues long. The germline V gene encodes CDR1 MDHEN and CDR2 SYDVKM. The CDR3 spells CASRAWDYGYTF. In DNA form, the CDR3 reads TGTGCCTCAAGGGCCTGGGACTATGGCTACACCTTC.

This clone was observed a single time. V gene TRBV6-2 or TRBV6-3 combines with J gene TRBJ1-6; D is unclear. The CDR3 is made up of 13 amino acids. Germline CDR1 MNHEY, CDR2 SVGEGT. Trimming cost V 2 bases and J 6 bases, with 5 bases left between them. The CDR3 loop is CASSYRPNSPLHF. Written as DNA, the CDR3 is TGTGCCAGCAGTTACCGACCTAATTCACCCCTCCACTTT.

V is TRBV5-6 and J is TRBJ1-1; D is unresolved. The CDR3 has 15 amino acids. Trimming stripped 5 bases from V and 6 bases from J, with 20 bases between. Per germline, CDR1 SGHDT and CDR2 YYEEEE. Here the CDR3 DNA reads TGTGCCAGCAGTTATTTCGATATTACGCGGGCTGAAGCTTTCTTT. Its protein is CASSYFDITRAEAFF.

Only a few counts were recorded for this clone. The chain couples TRBV7-9 to TRBJ1-1; D is undetermined. Germline V lookup: CDR1 SEHNR, CDR2 FQNEAQ (reference sequence). V was cut by 3 bases and J by 9 bases, with 20 bases left in between. The length of the CDR3 is 15 residues. CDR3 DNA: TGTGCCAGCAGCTTGGAGCGGTTGGGCGGAATTAAAGCTTTCTTT. Residues: CASSLERLGGIKAFF.

Concerning this clone itself: Other DNA sequences in the sample encode the same CDR3. The CDR3 loop reads CASSLDQGYQETQYF. The CDR3 region has the DNA TGTGCCAGCAGCTTAGATCAGGGCTACCAAGAGACCCAGTACTTC. The gene calls are TRBV7-2 and TRBJ2-5, with D perhaps TRBD1 (5 bases). Trimming shortened V by 1 base and J by 0 bases, and 9 bases separated the two germline ends. Germline CDR1 and CDR2: SGHTA and FQGNSA. CDR3 length equals 15 residues.

The gene calls are TRBV7-6 and TRBJ1-6; D is ambiguous. The germline CDR1 and CDR2 sequences are SGHVS and FNYEAQ. V shed 5 bases and J shed 10 bases, with 15 bases lying between them. The CDR3 is made up of 14 amino acids. CDR3 in amino acids: CASSPSGRGSPLHF. The CDR3 DNA reads TGTGCCAGCAGCCCGTCCGGGCGCGGATCACCCCTCCACTTT.

The rearrangement joins TRBV19 to TRBJ2-1, with a possible D match to TRBD1 (6 bases). V lost 1 base and J lost 8, with 12 bases in between. The CDR3 contains 14 residues. Germline V CDR1 and CDR2: LNHDA, SQIVND (reference sequence). The CDR3 is CASSIGQTGYEQFF. The DNA of the CDR3 is TGTGCCAGTAGTATAGGCCAGACAGGATATGAGCAGTTCTTC.

CDR3 in DNA: TGTGCCAGCAGTTTCGTCAATAGCAATCAGCCCCAGCATTTT. Translated, it gives CASSFVNSNQPQHF. The chain employs TRBV6-2 or TRBV6-3 and TRBJ1-5; no clear D gene. From germline, CDR1 is MNHEY and CDR2 SVGEGT. CDR3 length: 14 amino acids. Trimming left V 4 bases short and J 0 bases short, with 7 bases between.

The CDR3 sequence is CASSASVGGYTANYGYTF. The CDR3 coding sequence is TGTGCCAGCAGCGCGTCGGTAGGGGGCTATACAGCTAACTATGGCTACACCTTC. V and J are TRBV9 and TRBJ1-2; the match to TRBD1 covers 7 bases. The CDR3 covers 18 residues. V was clipped by 3 bases and J by 0 bases; unmatched bases: 14. Germline V CDR1 and CDR2: SGDLS, YYNGEE.

The chain employs TRBV2 and TRBJ2-5; D may correspond to TRBD1 or TRBD2 (5 bases each). CDR1 and CDR2 from the germline V gene are SNHLY and FYNNEI. The germline V and J ends were trimmed by 6 bases and 6 bases, with 17 bases remaining between them. The CDR3 covers 14 residues. The CDR3 coding sequence is TGTGCCAGCAGCACCATCAAGGGACGGCAGACCCAGTACTTC. Protein product: CASSTIKGRQTQYF.

The rearrangement links TRBV2 to TRBJ2-7; a weak D match, TRBD2 (5 bases). V was trimmed by 5 bases and J by 5 bases, leaving 10 bases between them. There are 12 residues in the CDR3. The germline V gene encodes CDR1 SNHLY and CDR2 FYNNEI. The CDR3 DNA sequence: TGTGCCAGCAGTCTAAGCGGCCACGAGCAGTACTTC. It specifies CASSLSGHEQYF.

This clone was seen a single time. The chain uses TRBV28 and TRBJ2-3; 7 bases map to TRBD1. V shed 6 bases, J shed 2 bases, and the junction held 5 bases outside the gene matches. This CDR3 has 14 amino acids. Germline V lookup: CDR1 MDHEN, CDR2 SYDVKM. The CDR3 nucleotides are TGTGCCAGCAGCAACAGGGGATTCACAGATACGCAGTATTTT. Its translation is CASSNRGFTDTQYF.

The rearrangement links TRBV5-6 to TRBJ1-3; maybe TRBD1 (6 bases). CDR3 length: 15 residues. The V gene lost 1 base and the J gene lost 4 bases, with 12 bases spanning the gap. Germline CDR1 is SGHDT and CDR2 is YYEEEE. The CDR3 region has the DNA TGTGCCAGCAGCTTGCGGCGGGGGCTGGGAAACACCATATATTTT. It codes for CASSLRRGLGNTIYF.

This chain uses TRBV19 with TRBJ2-3; 8 nucleotides agree with TRBD1. V lost 5 bases and J lost 1; bases outside the gene matches: 5. CDR3 length equals 15 residues. From germline, CDR1 is LNHDA and CDR2 SQIVND (reference sequence). The chain's CDR3 is CASSAGGLRTDTQYF. In DNA, the CDR3 is TGTGCCAGTAGTGCAGGGGGCCTACGCACAGATACGCAGTATTTT.

The V gene is TRBV7-8, the J gene TRBJ1-4; D is perhaps TRBD1 (5 bases). Germline lookup yields CDR1 SGHVS and CDR2 FQNEAQ. The V end was cut by 3 bases, the J end by 0 bases, with 14 bases between. CDR3 length: 17 residues. Here the CDR3 reads CASSLISGIATNEKLFF. The CDR3 DNA is TGTGCCAGCAGCTTGATTTCAGGGATAGCAACTAATGAAAAACTGTTTTTT.

V is TRBV21-1 and J is TRBJ2-7; the D segment call TRBD1 is taken from the table without a DNA check. TRBV21-1 is a known pseudogene. This CDR3 is built from 13 residues. For the CDR3, the DNA is TGTGCCAGCAGCAAAGGGACACCCCGCGAGCAGTACTTC. It yields the protein CASSKGTPREQYF.

This chain joins TRBV27 and TRBJ1-3; D unresolved. Germline V gives CDR1 MNHEY, CDR2 SMNVEV (reference sequence). The V gene lost 5 bases and the J gene lost 2 bases, with 13 bases spanning the gap. This CDR3 comprises 15 residues. The CDR3 spells CASSPEGSTGNTIYF. The CDR3 DNA reads TGTGCCAGCAGTCCAGAGGGTAGCACTGGAAACACCATATATTTT.

This chain links TRBV30 with TRBJ1-4; D is unclear. Germline values: CDR1 GTSNPN, CDR2 SVGIG (reference sequence). The CDR3 sequence is 14 residues long. Between the trimmed V and J ends, which lost 1 base and 8 bases, there was a span of 14 bases. Here the CDR3 reads CAWSASLRGEKLFF. In nucleotides, the CDR3 is TGTGCCTGGAGTGCGTCCCTCCGTGGGGAAAAACTGTTTTTT.

CDR3 nucleotide sequence: TGTGCCAGCAGTTGGGGGGCCGGGGCCAACGTCCTGACTTTC. This codes for CASSWGAGANVLTF. The gene calls are TRBV6-4 and TRBJ2-6, with D perhaps TRBD1 or TRBD2 (6 bases each). Trimming took 5 bases from V and 4 from J, leaving 9 bases between them. The germline gives CDR1 MRHNA, CDR2 SNTAGT. The CDR3 is 14 residues long.

V usage is TRBV19 and J usage is TRBJ2-2; TRBD1 agrees at 9 bases. This CDR3 spans 18 amino acids. The J segment lost 6 bases and the V segment lost 3 bases, leaving 14 bases of the junction unmatched. Germline V gives CDR1 LNHDA, CDR2 SQIVND (reference sequence). This chain's CDR3 is CASSIVYRDREQAGELFF. CDR3 nucleotide sequence: TGTGCCAGTAGTATCGTTTACCGGGACAGGGAGCAGGCCGGGGAGCTGTTTTTT.